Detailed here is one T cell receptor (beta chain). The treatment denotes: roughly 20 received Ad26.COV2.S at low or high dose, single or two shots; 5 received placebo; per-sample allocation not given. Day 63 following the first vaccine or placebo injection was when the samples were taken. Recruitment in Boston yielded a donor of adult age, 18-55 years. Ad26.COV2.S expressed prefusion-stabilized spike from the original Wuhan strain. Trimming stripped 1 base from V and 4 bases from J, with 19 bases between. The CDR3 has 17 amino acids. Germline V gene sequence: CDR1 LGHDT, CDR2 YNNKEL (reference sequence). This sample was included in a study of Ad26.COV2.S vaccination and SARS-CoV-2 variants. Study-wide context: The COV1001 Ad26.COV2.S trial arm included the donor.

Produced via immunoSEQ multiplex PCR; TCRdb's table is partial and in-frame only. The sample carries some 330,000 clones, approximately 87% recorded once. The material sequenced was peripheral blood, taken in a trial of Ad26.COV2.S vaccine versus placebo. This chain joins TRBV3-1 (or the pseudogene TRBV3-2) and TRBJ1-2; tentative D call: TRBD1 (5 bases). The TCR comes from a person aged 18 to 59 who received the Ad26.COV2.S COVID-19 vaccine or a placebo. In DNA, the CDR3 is TGTGCCAGCAGCCAAGCCCGGGACCGACCTGGGCTCTATGGCTACACCTTC. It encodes CASSQARDRPGLYGYTF.